The T cell receptor (beta chain) under discussion was sequenced for a study of cytomegalovirus exposure and HLA in healthy donors. Study information: Most genotyped donors, roughly 83% of 398, had Caucasian-associated genetic ancestry. Study-level findings and limits: Previously analyzed data showed that most TCR beta V segments were productive at a frequency of about 90% or about 30%.

Details on this clone: As yet, its antigen is unknown.

It was with 60 Vbeta and 13 Jbeta primers that the PCR ran. Clones were sequenced by immunoSEQ multiplex PCR, and TCRdb holds only the in-frame ones, with some missing. This table holds about 84,000 clones. Sample: PBMCs. The origin of this receptor is a middle-aged man in good health and CMV-seronegative.

CDR3 sequence reads: CASGGTKSPDTQYF. CDR3 coding DNA: TGTGCCAGCGGGGGGACTAAGTCCCCAGATACGCAGTATTTT. The V call is TRBV7-9, the J call TRBJ2-3; 7 bases agree with TRBD2. The trim removed 8 bases at V and 4 bases at J, leaving 9 bases unmatched. Germline V gene data show CDR1 as SEHNR and CDR2 as FQNEAQ (reference sequence). There are 14 residues in the CDR3. Drawing the rest from reference TRBV7-9 and TRBJ2-3, the complete variable domain is DTGVSQNPRHKITKRGQNVTFRCDPISEHNRLYWYRQTLGQGPEFLTYFQNEAQLEKSRLLSDRFSAERPKGSFSTLEIQRTEQGDSAMYLCASGGTKSPDTQYFGPGTRLTVL.